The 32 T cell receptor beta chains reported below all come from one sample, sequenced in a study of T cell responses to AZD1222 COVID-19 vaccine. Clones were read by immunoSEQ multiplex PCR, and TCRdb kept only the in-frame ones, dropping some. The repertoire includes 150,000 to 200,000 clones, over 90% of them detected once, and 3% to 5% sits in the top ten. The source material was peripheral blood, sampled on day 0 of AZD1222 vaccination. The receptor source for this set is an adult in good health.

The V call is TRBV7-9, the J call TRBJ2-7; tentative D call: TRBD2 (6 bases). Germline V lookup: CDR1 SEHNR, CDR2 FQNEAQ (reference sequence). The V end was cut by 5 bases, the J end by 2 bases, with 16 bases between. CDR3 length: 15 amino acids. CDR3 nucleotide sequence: TGTGCCAGCAGCCGGGGGAGCCAGGGCCCCTACGAGCAGTACTTC. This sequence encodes CASSRGSQGPYEQYF.

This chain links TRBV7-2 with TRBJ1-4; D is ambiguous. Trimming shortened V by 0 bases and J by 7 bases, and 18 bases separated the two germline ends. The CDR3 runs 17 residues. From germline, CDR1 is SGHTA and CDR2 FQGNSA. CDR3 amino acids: CASSLARSQEFGEKLFF. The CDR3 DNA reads TGTGCCAGCAGCTTAGCGCGGAGTCAGGAGTTCGGTGAAAAACTGTTTTTT.

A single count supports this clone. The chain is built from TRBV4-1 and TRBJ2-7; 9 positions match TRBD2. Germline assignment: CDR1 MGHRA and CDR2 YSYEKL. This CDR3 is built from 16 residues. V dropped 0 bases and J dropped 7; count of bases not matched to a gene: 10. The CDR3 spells CASSQDPGLAPREQYF. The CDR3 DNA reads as TGCGCCAGCAGCCAAGATCCGGGACTAGCCCCCCGAGAGCAGTACTTC.

The chain's CDR3 is CASRNPWQDNTGELFF. In DNA, the CDR3 is TGTGCCAGCAGAAACCCCTGGCAGGATAACACCGGGGAGCTGTTTTTT. The V and J genes are TRBV7-9 and TRBJ2-2; the D is unclear. Per germline, CDR1 SEHNR and CDR2 FQNEAQ (reference sequence). V was trimmed by 6 bases and J by 2 bases, leaving 16 bases between them. This CDR3 has 16 amino acids.

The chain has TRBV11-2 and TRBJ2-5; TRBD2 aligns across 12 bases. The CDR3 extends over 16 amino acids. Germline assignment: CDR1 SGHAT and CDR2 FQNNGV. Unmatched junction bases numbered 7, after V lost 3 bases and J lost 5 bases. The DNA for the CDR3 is TGTGCCAGCAGCTTCGGACTAGCGGGGAAGGGGGAGACCCAGTACTTC. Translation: CASSFGLAGKGETQYF.

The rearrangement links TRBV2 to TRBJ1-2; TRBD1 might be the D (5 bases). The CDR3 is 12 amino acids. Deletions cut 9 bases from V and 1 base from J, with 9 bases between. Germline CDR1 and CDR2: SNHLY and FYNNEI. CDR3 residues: CARGTNNYGYTF. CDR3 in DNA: TGTGCCAGGGGGACGAATAACTATGGCTACACCTTC.

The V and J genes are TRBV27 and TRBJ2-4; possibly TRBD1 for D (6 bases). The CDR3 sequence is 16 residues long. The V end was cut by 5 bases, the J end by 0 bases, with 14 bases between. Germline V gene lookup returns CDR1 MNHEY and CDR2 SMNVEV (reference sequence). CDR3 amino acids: CASSPWGHLAKNIQYF. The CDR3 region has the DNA TGTGCCAGCAGTCCCTGGGGGCACCTAGCCAAAAACATTCAGTACTTC.

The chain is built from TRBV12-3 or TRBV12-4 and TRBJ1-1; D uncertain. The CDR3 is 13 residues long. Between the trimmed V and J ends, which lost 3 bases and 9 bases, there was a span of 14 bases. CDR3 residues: CASSFAGSKKAFF. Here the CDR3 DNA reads TGTGCCAGCAGTTTCGCGGGGAGTAAGAAAGCTTTCTTT.

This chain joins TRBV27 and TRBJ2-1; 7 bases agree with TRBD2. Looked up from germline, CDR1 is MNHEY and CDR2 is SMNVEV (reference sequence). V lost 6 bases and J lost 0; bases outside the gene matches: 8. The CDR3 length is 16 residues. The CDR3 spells CASRSTSRSSYNEQFF. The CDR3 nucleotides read TGTGCCAGCAGATCGACTAGCCGGAGCTCCTACAATGAGCAGTTCTTC.

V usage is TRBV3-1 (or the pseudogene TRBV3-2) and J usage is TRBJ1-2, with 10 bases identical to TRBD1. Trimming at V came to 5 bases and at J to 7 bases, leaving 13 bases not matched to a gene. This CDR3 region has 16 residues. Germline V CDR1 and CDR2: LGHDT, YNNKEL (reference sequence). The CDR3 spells CASSGGTGERGSGYTF. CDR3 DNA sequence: TGTGCCAGCAGCGGCGGGACAGGGGAGAGGGGCAGTGGCTACACCTTC.

The DNA for the CDR3 is TGTGCCAGCAGTTACATTGGGTTCCTTGGGACTGAAGCTTTCTTT. As protein: CASSYIGFLGTEAFF. The chain uses TRBV6-5 and TRBJ1-1, with D unclear. V was pared by 2 bases and J by 5 bases, with 15 bases between. CDR1 MNHEY and CDR2 SVGAGI come from the germline V gene. This CDR3 is 15 amino acids long.

Here the CDR3 DNA reads TGCGCCAGCAGGGCTAGCGGGGGAACCGGGGAGCTGTTTTTT. It is translated as CASRASGGTGELFF. The rearrangement uses TRBV10-1 and TRBJ2-2, with 10 bases aligning to TRBD2. Looked up from germline, CDR1 is WNHNN and CDR2 is SYGVQD (reference sequence). The CDR3 contains 14 residues. Trimming removed 6 bases from V and 5 bases from J; junction bases left unmatched: 3.

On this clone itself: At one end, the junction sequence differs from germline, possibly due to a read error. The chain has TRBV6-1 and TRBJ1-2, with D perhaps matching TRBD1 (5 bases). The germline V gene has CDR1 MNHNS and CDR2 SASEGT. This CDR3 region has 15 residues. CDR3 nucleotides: TGTGCCAGCAGTGATTATAGCAGGGACTACTATAGCTACACCTTC. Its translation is CASSDYSRDYYSYTF.

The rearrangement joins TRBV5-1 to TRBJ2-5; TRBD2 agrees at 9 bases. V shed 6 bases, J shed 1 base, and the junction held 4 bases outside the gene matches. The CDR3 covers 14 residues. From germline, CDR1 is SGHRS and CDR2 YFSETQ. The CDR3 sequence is CASKGLATQETQYF. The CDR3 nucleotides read TGCGCCAGCAAGGGACTAGCAACCCAAGAGACCCAGTACTTC.

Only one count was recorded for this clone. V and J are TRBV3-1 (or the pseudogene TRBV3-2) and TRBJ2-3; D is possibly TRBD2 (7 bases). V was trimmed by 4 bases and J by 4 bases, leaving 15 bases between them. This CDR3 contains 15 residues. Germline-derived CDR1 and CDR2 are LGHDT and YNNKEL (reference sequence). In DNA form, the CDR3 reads TGTGCCAGCAGCCTTTACTGGGGGGGCTCAGATACGCAGTATTTT. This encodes CASSLYWGGSDTQYF.

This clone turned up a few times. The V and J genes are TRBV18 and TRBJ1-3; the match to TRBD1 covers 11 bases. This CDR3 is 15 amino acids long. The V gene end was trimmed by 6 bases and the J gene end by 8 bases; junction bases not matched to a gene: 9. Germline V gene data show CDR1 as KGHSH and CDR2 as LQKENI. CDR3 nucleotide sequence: TGTGCCAGCTCCTTCAGGACAGGGGGCTTGGACACCATATATTTT. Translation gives CASSFRTGGLDTIYF.

The CDR3 region is CASSEVSGITEAFF. The CDR3 nucleotides read TGTGCCAGCAGTGAGGTATCAGGGATCACTGAAGCTTTCTTT. The J gene is TRBJ1-1, the V gene TRBV6-1; D perhaps matches TRBD1 (5 bases). V lost 3 bases to trimming and J lost 4 bases, with 12 bases between them. CDR1 is MNHNS, CDR2 SASEGT, per germline. This CDR3 region has 14 residues.

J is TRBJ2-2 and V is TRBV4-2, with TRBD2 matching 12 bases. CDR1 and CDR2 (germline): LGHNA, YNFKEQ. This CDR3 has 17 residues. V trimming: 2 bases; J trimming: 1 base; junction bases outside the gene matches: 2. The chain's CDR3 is CASSQTGLAGNTGELFF. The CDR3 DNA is TGTGCCAGCAGCCAAACGGGACTAGCGGGGAACACCGGGGAGCTGTTTTTT.

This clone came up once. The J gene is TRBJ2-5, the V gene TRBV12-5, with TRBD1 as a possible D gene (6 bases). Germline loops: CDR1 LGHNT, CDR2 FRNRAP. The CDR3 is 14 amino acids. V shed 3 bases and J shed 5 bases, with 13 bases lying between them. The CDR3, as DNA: TGTGCTAGTGGTTTTGGTACAGGGCAGGAGACCCAGTACTTC. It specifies CASGFGTGQETQYF.

CDR3 sequence reads: CASSSPSGTGELFF. Written as DNA, the CDR3 is TGTGCCAGCAGTTCGCCCTCTGGGACCGGGGAGCTGTTTTTT. The chain has TRBV6-2 or TRBV6-3 and TRBJ2-2; D gene unclear. This CDR3 is 14 amino acids long. The V and J ends lost 4 bases and 5 bases respectively, with 11 bases between them. Germline CDR1 MNHEY, CDR2 SVGEGT.

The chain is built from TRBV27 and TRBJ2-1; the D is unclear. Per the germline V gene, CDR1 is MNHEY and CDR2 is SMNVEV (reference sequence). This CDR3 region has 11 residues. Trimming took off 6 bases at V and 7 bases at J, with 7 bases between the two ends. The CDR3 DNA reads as TGTGCCAGCAGCCCCGGGAATGAGCAGTTCTTC. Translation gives CASSPGNEQFF.

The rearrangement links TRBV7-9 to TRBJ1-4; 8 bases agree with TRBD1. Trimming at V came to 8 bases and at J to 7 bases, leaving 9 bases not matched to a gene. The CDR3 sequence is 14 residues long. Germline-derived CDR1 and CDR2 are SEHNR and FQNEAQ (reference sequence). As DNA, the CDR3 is TGTGCCAGCCGACCGACAGGGGAAACTGAAAAACTGTTTTTT. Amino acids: CASRPTGETEKLFF.

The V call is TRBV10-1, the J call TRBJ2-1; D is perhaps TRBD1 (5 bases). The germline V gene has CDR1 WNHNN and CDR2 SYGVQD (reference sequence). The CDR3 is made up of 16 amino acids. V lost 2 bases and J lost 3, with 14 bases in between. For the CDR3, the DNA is TGCGCCAGCAGTGAGGCGACAGCGAAGAGCTACAATGAGCAGTTCTTC. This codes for CASSEATAKSYNEQFF.

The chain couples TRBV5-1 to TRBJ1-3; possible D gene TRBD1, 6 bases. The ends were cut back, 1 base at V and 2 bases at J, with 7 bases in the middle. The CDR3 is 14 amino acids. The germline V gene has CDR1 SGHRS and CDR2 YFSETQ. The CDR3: CASSLQGTGNTIYF. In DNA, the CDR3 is TGCGCCAGCAGCTTGCAGGGGACTGGAAACACCATATATTTT. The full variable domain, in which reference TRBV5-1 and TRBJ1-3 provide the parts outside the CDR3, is KAGVTQTPRYLIKTRGQQVTLSCSPISGHRSVSWYQQTPGQGLQFLFEYFSETQRNKGNFPGRFSGRQFSNSRSEMNVSTLELGDSALYLCASSLQGTGNTIYFGEGSWLTVV.

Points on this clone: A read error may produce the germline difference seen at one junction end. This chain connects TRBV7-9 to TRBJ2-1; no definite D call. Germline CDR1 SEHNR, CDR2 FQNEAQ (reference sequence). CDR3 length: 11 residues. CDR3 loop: CASSSLTPAIF. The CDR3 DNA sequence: TGTGCCAGCAGCTCTTTAACCCCGGCAATCTTC.

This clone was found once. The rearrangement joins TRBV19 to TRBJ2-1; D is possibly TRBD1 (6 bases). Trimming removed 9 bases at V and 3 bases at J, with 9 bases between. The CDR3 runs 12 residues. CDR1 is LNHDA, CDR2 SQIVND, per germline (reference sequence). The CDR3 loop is CASRDNYNEQFF. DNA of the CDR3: TGTGCCAGCCGGGACAACTACAATGAGCAGTTCTTC. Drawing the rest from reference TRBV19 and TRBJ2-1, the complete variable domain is DGGITQSPKYLFRKEGQNVTLSCEQNLNHDAMYWYRQDPGQGLRLIYYSQIVNDFQKGDIAEGYSVSREKKESFPLTVTSAQKNPTAFYLCASRDNYNEQFFGPGTRLTVL.

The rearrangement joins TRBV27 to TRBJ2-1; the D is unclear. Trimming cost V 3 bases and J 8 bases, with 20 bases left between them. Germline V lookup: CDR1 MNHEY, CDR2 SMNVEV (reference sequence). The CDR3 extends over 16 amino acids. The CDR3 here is CASSFNTVSRSHEQFF. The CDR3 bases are TGTGCCAGCAGTTTCAATACAGTTTCGCGATCTCATGAGCAGTTCTTC.

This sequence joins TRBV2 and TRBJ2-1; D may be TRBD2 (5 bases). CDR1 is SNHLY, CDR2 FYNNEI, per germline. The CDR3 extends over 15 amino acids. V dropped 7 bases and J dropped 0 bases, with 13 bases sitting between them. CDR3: CASNRPAGSYNEQFF. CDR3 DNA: TGTGCCAGCAATCGACCCGCGGGCTCCTACAATGAGCAGTTCTTC.

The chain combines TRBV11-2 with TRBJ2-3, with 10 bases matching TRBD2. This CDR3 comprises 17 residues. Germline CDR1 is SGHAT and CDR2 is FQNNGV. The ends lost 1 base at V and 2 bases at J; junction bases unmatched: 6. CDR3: CASSLVEAGGLTDTQYF. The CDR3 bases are TGTGCCAGCAGCTTAGTGGAAGCGGGGGGGCTCACAGATACGCAGTATTTT.

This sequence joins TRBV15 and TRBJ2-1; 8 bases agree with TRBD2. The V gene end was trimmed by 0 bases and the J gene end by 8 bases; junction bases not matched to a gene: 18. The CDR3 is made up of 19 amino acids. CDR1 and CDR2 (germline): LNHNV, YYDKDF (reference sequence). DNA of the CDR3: TGTGCCACCAGCAGAGATGAAGGCAGTAGCGGGGAGTCCGATTATGAGCAGTTCTTC. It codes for CATSRDEGSSGESDYEQFF.

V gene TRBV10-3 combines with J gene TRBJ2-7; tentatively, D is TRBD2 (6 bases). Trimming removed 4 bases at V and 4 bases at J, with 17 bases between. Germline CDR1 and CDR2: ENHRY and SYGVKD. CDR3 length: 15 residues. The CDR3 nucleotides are TGTGCCATCAGTGTGACAGTCCCGGGAGATTACGAGCAGTACTTC. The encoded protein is CAISVTVPGDYEQYF.

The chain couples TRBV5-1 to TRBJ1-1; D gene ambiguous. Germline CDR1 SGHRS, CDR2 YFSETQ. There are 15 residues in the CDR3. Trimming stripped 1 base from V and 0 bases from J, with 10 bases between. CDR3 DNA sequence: TGCGCCAGCAGCTTGCTCGGGGAGGTGAACACTGAAGCTTTCTTT. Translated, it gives CASSLLGEVNTEAFF.